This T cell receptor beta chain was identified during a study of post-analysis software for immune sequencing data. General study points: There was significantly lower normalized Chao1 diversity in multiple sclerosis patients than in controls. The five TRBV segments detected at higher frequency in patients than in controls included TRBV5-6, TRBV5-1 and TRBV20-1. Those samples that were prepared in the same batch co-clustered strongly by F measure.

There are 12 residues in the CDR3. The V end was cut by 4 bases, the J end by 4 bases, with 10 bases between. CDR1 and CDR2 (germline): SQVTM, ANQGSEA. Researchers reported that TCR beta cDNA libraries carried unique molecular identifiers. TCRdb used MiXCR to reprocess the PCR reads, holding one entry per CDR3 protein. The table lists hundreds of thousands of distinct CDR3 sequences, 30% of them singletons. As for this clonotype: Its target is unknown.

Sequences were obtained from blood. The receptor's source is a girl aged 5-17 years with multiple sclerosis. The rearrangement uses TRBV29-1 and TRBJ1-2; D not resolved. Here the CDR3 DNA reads TGCAGCGTTGTGGGCAGTTCCTATGGCTACACCTTC. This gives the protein CSVVGSSYGYTF.